A selection of T cell receptor beta chains follows, all from one sample in a study of blood T cell repertoires in COVID-19. Using immunoSEQ multiplex PCR, the repertoire was profiled, and TCRdb retains in-frame clones only, with some absent. The table records fewer than 250,000 clones, under 90% of them present only once. The sample was PBMCs or T cells enriched from blood (not recorded which). The source is a woman between 50 and 59 years old with acute COVID-19. Both conserved end residues are part of each CDR3. The D gene is left open where the match is weak. Part of the rows lack a size; the others show once, few, many or a class for expanded clones.

>TRBV7-6|TRBJ2-1|16|TRBD2|-
CASSLGSGLAYNEQFF
TGTGCCAGCAGCTTAGGGTCAGGACTAGCCTACAATGAGCAGTTCTTC
>TRBV11-2|TRBJ2-5|16|-|once
CASSLGMGGAQETQYF
TGTGCCAGCAGCTTAGGAATGGGCGGGGCGCAAGAGACCCAGTACTTC
>TRBV10-1|TRBJ1-3|14|TRBD1|-
CASSATGEFHTIYF
TGCGCCAGCAGTGCGACAGGGGAGTTCCACACCATATATTTT
>TRBV6-2/TRBV6-3|TRBJ1-1|14|-|-
CASSYAGRRTEAFF
TGTGCCAGCAGTTATGCAGGCAGACGGACTGAAGCTTTCTTT
>TRBV19|TRBJ2-4|15|-|-
CASSVSDLAKNIQYF
TGTGCCAGTAGTGTCAGCGATCTAGCCAAAAACATTCAGTACTTC
>TRBV5-4|TRBJ2-2|17|TRBD2|-
CASSFPGRGSNTGELFF
TGTGCCAGCAGCTTTCCCGGGCGCGGGAGCAACACCGGGGAGCTGTTTTTT
>TRBV28|TRBJ2-5|15|-|-
CASTHEVPSKETQYF
TGTGCCAGCACCCATGAGGTTCCATCCAAAGAGACCCAGTACTTC
>TRBV5-6|TRBJ2-1|13|TRBD2|-
CASSLIGGGEQFF
TGTGCCAGCAGCTTGATCGGGGGAGGGGAGCAGTTCTTC
>TRBV7-9|TRBJ2-3|17|TRBD2|-
CASSLGASGERTDTQYF
TGTGCCAGCAGCTTAGGGGCTAGCGGAGAACGCACAGATACGCAGTATTTT
>TRBV18|TRBJ1-4|13|TRBD1|-
CASSGGQNEKLFF
TGTGCCAGCTCAGGGGGACAGAATGAAAAACTGTTTTTT
>TRBV5-1|TRBJ2-2|15|-|-
CASSLGQSNTGELFF
TGCGCCAGCAGCTTGGGACAGAGTAACACCGGGGAGCTGTTTTTT
>TRBV4-1|TRBJ2-7|15|TRBD1|-
CASSQGRQGSYEQYF
TGCGCCAGCAGCCAAGGGAGACAGGGATCGTACGAGCAGTACTTC
>TRBV28|TRBJ2-7|14|-|-
CASSLSDQTGEQYF
TGTGCCAGCAGTTTATCTGACCAGACAGGAGAGCAGTACTTC
>TRBV5-1|TRBJ1-6|13|TRBD1|-
CASSFGTDSPLHF
TGCGCCAGCAGCTTCGGGACAGATTCACCCCTCCACTTT
>TRBV28|TRBJ2-7|15|-|-
CASSFWQGGVYEQYF
TGTGCCAGCAGTTTTTGGCAGGGGGGCGTCTACGAGCAGTACTTC
>TRBV7-3|TRBJ2-3|15|-|-
CASSLDRSGADTQYF
TGTGCCAGCAGCCTAGACAGGTCAGGCGCAGATACGCAGTATTTT
>TRBV11-2|TRBJ1-1|16|-|-
CASSFRAHGENTEAFF
TGTGCCAGCAGCTTTAGAGCCCACGGGGAAAACACTGAAGCTTTCTTT
>TRBV24-1|TRBJ2-1|14|-|-
CATSDLRGTNEQFF
TGTGCCACCAGTGATTTACGGGGGACCAATGAGCAGTTCTTC
>TRBV19|TRBJ2-4|16|-|-
CASSMEGKLAKNIQYF
TGTGCCAGTAGTATGGAGGGAAAACTAGCCAAAAACATTCAGTACTTC
>TRBV5-4|TRBJ2-3|17|TRBD2|-
CASSLRSGSNFRGTQYF
TGTGCCAGCAGCTTGAGGAGCGGGAGTAACTTTCGGGGTACGCAGTATTTT
>TRBV27|TRBJ2-7|16|-|-
CASSSPGDTFAYEQYF
TGTGCCAGCAGTTCCCCAGGGGACACCTTCGCCTACGAGCAGTACTTC
>TRBV9|TRBJ2-5|15|TRBD2|-
CASSPAGGPGETQYF
TGTGCCAGCAGCCCCGCGGGGGGGCCGGGGGAGACCCAGTACTTC
>TRBV28|TRBJ2-4|14|-|few
CASISGLAKNIQYF
TGTGCCAGCATCTCAGGGTTAGCCAAAAACATTCAGTACTTC
>TRBV7-2|TRBJ1-1|14|-|-
CASSRPGTNTEAFF
TGTGCCAGCAGCCGCCCAGGGACAAACACTGAAGCTTTCTTT
>TRBV28|TRBJ2-7|21|TRBD2|-
CASSASVIREAGGQGIYEQYF
TGTGCCAGCTCTGCCAGTGTAATTCGGGAGGCGGGAGGCCAAGGAATCTACGAGCAGTACTTC
>TRBV19|TRBJ2-5|16|TRBD2|-
CASSPPGTKRTETQYF
TGTGCCAGTAGTCCCCCCGGGACTAAGCGCACAGAGACCCAGTACTTC
>TRBV10-3|TRBJ2-7|14|TRBD2|-
CATRSGSGPYEQYF
TGTGCCACCCGAAGCGGGAGTGGGCCCTACGAGCAGTACTTC
>TRBV5-1|TRBJ1-1|14|TRBD1|few
CASSWDSGATEAFF
TGCGCCAGCAGCTGGGACAGTGGGGCCACTGAAGCTTTCTTT
>TRBV7-2|TRBJ2-2|16|TRBD2|-
CASSLASGGNTGELFF
TGTGCCAGCAGCTTAGCTAGCGGGGGTAACACCGGGGAGCTGTTTTTT
>TRBV18|TRBJ1-1|13|-|-
CASSTDRNTEAFF
TGTGCCAGCTCGACGGACAGGAACACTGAAGCTTTCTTT
>TRBV4-3|TRBJ2-5|13|TRBD2|-
CASSPSGGETQYF
TGCGCCAGCAGCCCGAGCGGGGGAGAGACCCAGTACTTC
>TRBV5-1|TRBJ2-2|16|-|-
CASSPQWQKNTGELFF
TGCGCCAGCAGCCCGCAGTGGCAGAAGAACACCGGGGAGCTGTTTTTT
>TRBV6-5|TRBJ1-6|12|-|-
CASSSYNSPLHF
TGTGCCAGTTCTTCCTATAATTCACCCCTCCACTTT
>TRBV4-3|TRBJ1-1|13|-|-
CASSHSRDTEAFF
TGCGCCAGCAGCCATAGCCGGGATACTGAAGCTTTCTTT
>TRBV6-4|TRBJ1-6|13|-|-
CASSEAPGSPLHF
TGTGCCAGCAGTGAGGCGCCGGGGTCACCCCTCCACTTT
>TRBV7-2|TRBJ2-7|15|-|-
CASSKLAGASHEQYF
TGTGCCAGCAGTAAACTGGCAGGGGCTTCCCACGAGCAGTACTTC
>TRBV15|TRBJ1-3|15|-|-
CATSRAQAVGNTIYF
TGTGCCACCAGCAGAGCACAGGCCGTTGGAAACACCATATATTTT